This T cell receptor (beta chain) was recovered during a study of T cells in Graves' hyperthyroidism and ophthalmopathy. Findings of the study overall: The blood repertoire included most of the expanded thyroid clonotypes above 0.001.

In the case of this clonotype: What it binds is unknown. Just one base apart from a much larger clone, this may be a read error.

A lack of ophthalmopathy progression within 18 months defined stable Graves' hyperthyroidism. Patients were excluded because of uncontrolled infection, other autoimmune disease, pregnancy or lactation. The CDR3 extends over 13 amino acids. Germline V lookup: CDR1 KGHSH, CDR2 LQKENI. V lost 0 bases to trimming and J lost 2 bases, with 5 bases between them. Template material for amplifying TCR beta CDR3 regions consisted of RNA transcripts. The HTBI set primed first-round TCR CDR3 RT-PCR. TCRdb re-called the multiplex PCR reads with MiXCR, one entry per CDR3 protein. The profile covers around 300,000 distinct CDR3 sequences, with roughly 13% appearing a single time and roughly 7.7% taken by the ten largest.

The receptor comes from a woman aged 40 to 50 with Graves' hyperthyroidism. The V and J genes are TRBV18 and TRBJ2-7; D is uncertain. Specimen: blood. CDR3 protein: CASSPPFPYEQYF. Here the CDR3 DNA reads TGTGCCAGCTCACCACCGTTCCCCTACGAGCAGTACTTC.